This T cell receptor beta chain stems from a study of T cell responses to AZD1222 COVID-19 vaccine. The repertoire was sequenced with immunoSEQ multiplex PCR; TCRdb's copy has only in-frame clones and lacks some. This sample has around 88,000 clones, with around 88% found just once. Turning to this clone: Antigen unknown.

There are 14 residues in the CDR3. V lost 7 bases, J lost 1 base, and 7 bases stayed unmatched. CDR1 is SEHNR, CDR2 FQNEAQ, per germline (reference sequence). Study-wide results and caveats: Without day 14 samples, only post-peak T cell repertoires were studied. Vaccine-associated CD4 TCRs ranged over spike, dominating at 160-218 and 743-854. The number of AZD1222 recipients seropositive at baseline was only five or six. Most donors were white British and more were female, and clonal diversity was possibly underestimated.

This TCR came from an adult in good health. This chain connects TRBV7-9 to TRBJ2-7; 7 bases line up with TRBD2. Source: peripheral blood, taken on day 0 of MenACWY control vaccination. The CDR3 is CASTSAGVSYEQYF. The DNA of the CDR3 is TGTGCCAGCACCTCTGCGGGGGTTTCCTACGAGCAGTACTTC.